This T cell receptor (beta chain) was observed in a study of blood T cells in healthy people across ages (dated by TCRdb to between 2014 and 2017). Background on the whole study: Template switching captured roughly one uniquely barcoded TCR beta cDNA molecule per two T cells in model experiments. Using deep sequencing normalized with unique cDNA molecular identifiers, the study measured how TCR beta repertoire diversity changes with age. The donors were divided into four age groups: young (average about 15 years), middle-aged (about 40), aged (around 59) and long-lived (about 90). To avoid experimental bias, donors of different ages were spread randomly across the sequencing lanes. Using the same blood draw, the study looked at two additional independent replicas of 1 million unique cDNA reads for two donors, one aged 18 to 30 and the other aged 80 or older. Results the study describes overall, beyond this receptor: Observed TCR beta diversity correlated strongly with the percentage of naive T cells measured by flow cytometry. Because the CMV infection status of the donors was unknown, age-related changes in expanded clonotypes may potentially have been confounded. Observed TCR beta diversity per million T cells fell roughly linearly with age, and a significant reduction was already apparent by age around 36. The long-lived group showed more naive CD4+ T cells, fewer expanded clones and increased TCR diversity than the aged group, suggesting age selection. Estimates of total diversity based on one million sequenced T cells were regarded as lower bounds and as underestimates. Because profiling used bulk unsorted PBMCs, naive and antigen-experienced compartments could not be compared conclusively.

CDR1 SQVTM and CDR2 ANQGSEA are derived from the germline V gene. Its CDR3 holds 14 amino acids, cysteine through phenylalanine. The only DNA kept is the CDR3, 42 bases in frame from the first base. Trimming costs V 1 base and J 2 bases, and their ends lie 11 bases apart. Donors were roughly 40 systemically healthy Caucasian individuals from Russia aged 6 to 90 years. Each donor gave ten milliliters of peripheral blood, collected into EDTA-treated Vacutainer tubes. Ficoll-Paque density-gradient centrifugation was used to isolate PBMCs, with at least 7 million obtained per sample. Trizol reagent was used to extract total RNA from PBMCs, with at least 5.5 micrograms per sample. For every donor, an aliquot of PBMCs went through flow cytometry to measure the percentages of naive CD45RAhigh/CD27high T cells. Turning to this clonotype: The antigen it binds to is not known. No per-base quality is available; no much larger clone lies one base away.

Library preparation used 5' RACE. The sample was run on an Illumina HiSeq 2500. A second PCR of about 7 to 12 cycles was performed with a sample-barcoded 5' primer and a J-beta primer mix. A template-switch 5' adaptor carrying 12 random nucleotides introduced a unique molecular identifier onto each TCR beta cDNA molecule. At least 2.5 million CDR3-containing paired-end reads were obtained from each sample. First-strand cDNA was synthesized from all RNA with the Mint cDNA synthesis kit, primed by a TRBC-specific oligonucleotide. Following uracil-DNA glycosylase treatment, all cDNA underwent a first 18-cycle PCR with the universal primers M1SS and BC2_uni_R. The authors processed their data as follows. For normalization, 1 million high-quality reads were randomly selected from each sample, with every read carrying a distinct molecular identifier. Reads sharing molecular identifiers were discarded rather than binned into consensus sequences. MiTCR, with a Q25 quality threshold and the strictest error-elimination algorithm, was used for CDR3 identification, clonotype clustering and error correction. A nonparametric unseen species model with Euler transformation was used to estimate lower-bound total TCR beta diversity. The raw public data were reprocessed by TCRdb itself: fastp quality trimming at Q25, MiXCR clonotype calling, in-frame beta chains only. Records with the same CDR3 protein are collapsed into one entry carrying the most frequent genes and DNA. TCRdb, not the original authors, processed these V and J calls. The sample table shows 850,000 or so distinct CDR3 sequences, and roughly 26% are seen once. The ten largest clones capture roughly 17% of the sample.

Here the chain combines TRBV29-1 and TRBJ1-2; no D gene can be assigned with confidence. Sequenced input: blood. This clonotype originated in a woman older than 75 in good health. The CDR3 protein is CSVEVGRRNYGYTF. The nucleotide sequence reads TGCAGCGTTGAAGTAGGAAGACGGAACTATGGCTACACCTTC.